Shown below are 23 T cell receptor beta chains from a single sample sequenced in a study of blood T cell repertoires in COVID-19. Libraries were prepared by immunoSEQ multiplex PCR; TCRdb keeps only in-frame clonotypes and omits some of them. The sample shows 75,000 to 90,000 clones, around four fifths of them seen only once. The sample comprised peripheral blood. The receptor set was obtained from a man at least 80 years old with active or convalescent COVID-19.

V and J are TRBV19 and TRBJ1-6; D ambiguous. This CDR3 region has 15 residues. Trimming left V 6 bases short and J 8 bases short, with 17 bases between. Germline V lookup: CDR1 LNHDA, CDR2 SQIVND (reference sequence). The CDR3 region is CASSSSIAVYSPLHF. The DNA for the CDR3 is TGTGCCAGTAGCTCTTCAATCGCAGTTTATTCACCCCTCCACTTT.

The V gene is TRBV6-5, the J gene TRBJ2-5; 11 nucleotides align to TRBD2. V lost 6 bases, J lost 4 bases, and 1 base stayed unmatched. Germline CDR1 MNHEY, CDR2 SVGAGI. The CDR3 extends over 13 amino acids. The CDR3 here is CASRTSGVETQYF. Here the CDR3 DNA reads TGTGCCAGCAGGACTAGCGGGGTAGAGACCCAGTACTTC.

The chain uses TRBV5-5 and TRBJ2-1; TRBD1 agrees at 8 bases. CDR1 is SGHKS and CDR2 is YYEKEE in the germline V gene (reference sequence). V was clipped by 4 bases and J by 15 bases; unmatched bases: 12. The CDR3 consists of 13 residues. For the CDR3, the DNA is TGTGCCAGCAGCGCGATCAGGGGGCGAGTTACGTTCTTC. Translated, it gives CASSAIRGRVTFF.

The chain carries TRBV3-1 (or the pseudogene TRBV3-2) and TRBJ2-2, with 9 bases aligning to TRBD1. There are 15 residues in the CDR3. J was trimmed by 6 bases and V by 5 bases; bases with no gene match: 7. Germline CDR1 and CDR2: LGHDT and YNNKEL (reference sequence). CDR3 in amino acids: CASSTGTGRAGELFF. The CDR3 DNA sequence: TGTGCCAGCAGCACCGGGACAGGGAGGGCCGGGGAGCTGTTTTTT.

This clone was recorded only once. In DNA form, the CDR3 reads TGTGCCAGCAGCTTGTCAGTGAACACTGAAGCTTTCTTT. It encodes CASSLSVNTEAFF. The J gene is TRBJ1-1, the V gene TRBV5-5; D unresolved. The germline gives CDR1 SGHKS, CDR2 YYEKEE (reference sequence). The V end was cut by 1 base, the J end by 0 bases, with 4 bases between. The CDR3 covers 13 residues. Combining the CDR3 with reference TRBV5-5 and TRBJ1-1 gives the whole variable domain DAGVTQSPTHLIKTRGQQVTLRCSPISGHKSVSWYQQVLGQGPQFIFQYYEKEERGRGNFPDRFSARQFPNYSSELNVNALLLGDSALYLCASSLSVNTEAFFGQGTRLTVV.

V gene TRBV6-5 combines with J gene TRBJ1-1; no firm D call. V lost 5 bases and J lost 4, with 14 bases in between. This CDR3 has 14 amino acids. The V gene's germline CDR1 is MNHEY and CDR2 SVGAGI. The CDR3 region has the DNA TGTGCCAGCAGTCCCCTGCGAGGAATCACTGAAGCTTTCTTT. Translation: CASSPLRGITEAFF.

This sequence joins TRBV5-1 and TRBJ2-2; D is ambiguous. V was shortened by 4 bases and J by 1 base, with 11 bases between the two germline ends. Germline V CDR1 and CDR2: SGHRS, YFSETQ. The CDR3 length is 15 residues. The CDR3 sequence: CASSHSGMNTGELFF. The CDR3 region has the DNA TGCGCCAGCAGCCATTCAGGAATGAACACCGGGGAGCTGTTTTTT.

The chain combines TRBV2 with TRBJ2-2; TRBD1 aligns across 9 bases. CDR1 SNHLY and CDR2 FYNNEI come from the germline V gene. Trimming took 4 bases from V and 4 from J; bases not matched to a gene: 7. The CDR3 contains 16 residues. CDR3 bases: TGTGCCAGCAGTGCGGGACAGGGAGGAGGCACCGGGGAGCTGTTTTTT. It codes for CASSAGQGGGTGELFF.

The CDR3 is CASSTNQPQHF. CDR3 sequence (DNA): TGTGCCAGCAGTACAAATCAGCCCCAGCATTTT. The chain couples TRBV28 to TRBJ1-5; D is uncertain. Looked up from germline, CDR1 is MDHEN and CDR2 is SYDVKM. V was cut by 5 bases and J by 4 bases, with 3 bases left in between. CDR3 length: 11 amino acids.

V and J are TRBV11-2 and TRBJ2-3; 16 bases are a match to TRBD2. This CDR3 is built from 19 residues. Trimming took 5 bases from V and 4 from J; bases not matched to a gene: 12. The germline V gene encodes CDR1 SGHAT and CDR2 FQNNGV. CDR3 DNA sequence: TGTGCCAGCAGCCGCCTAAGTGGGACTAGCGGGGGGGTATCAGATACGCAGTATTTT. Translation: CASSRLSGTSGGVSDTQYF.

The V and J genes are TRBV19 and TRBJ2-4; tentatively, D is TRBD2 (5 bases). Trimming removed 6 bases at V and 0 bases at J, with 12 bases between. The CDR3 totals 15 residues. Germline assignment: CDR1 LNHDA and CDR2 SQIVND (reference sequence). The DNA of the CDR3 is TGTGCCAGTAGGGGTCGTGGACTAGCCAAAAACATTCAGTACTTC. Translation gives CASRGRGLAKNIQYF.

The chain has TRBV13 and TRBJ2-1; 8 bases fit TRBD1. The CDR3 loop spans 16 amino acids. Germline values: CDR1 PRHDT, CDR2 FYEKMQ (reference sequence). Losses at the gene ends were 2 bases for V and 5 bases for J; bases not matched to a gene: 8. CDR3 sequence: CASSLFSGGENNEQFF. CDR3 nucleotide sequence: TGTGCCAGCAGCTTATTTTCAGGGGGCGAAAACAATGAGCAGTTCTTC.

The rearrangement joins TRBV3-1 (or the pseudogene TRBV3-2) to TRBJ1-4; D ambiguous. Trimming removed 0 bases at V and 0 bases at J, with 8 bases between. CDR1 is LGHDT, CDR2 YNNKEL, per germline (reference sequence). The CDR3 has 16 amino acids. CDR3 nucleotide sequence: TGTGCCAGCAGCCAAGATACACCCGCAACTAATGAAAAACTGTTTTTT. It translates to CASSQDTPATNEKLFF.

This clone was picked up a small number of times. The rearrangement uses TRBV6-1 and TRBJ1-1; D gene ambiguous. Germline lookup yields CDR1 MNHNS and CDR2 SASEGT. Trimming took 1 base from V and 1 from J, leaving 13 bases between them. This CDR3 comprises 16 residues. The chain's CDR3 is CASSEEAGRPNTEAFF. DNA for the CDR3: TGTGCCAGCAGTGAAGAGGCGGGCCGTCCGAACACTGAAGCTTTCTTT.

V and J are TRBV7-9 and TRBJ1-4, with D maybe TRBD1 (6 bases). V was pared by 1 base and J by 0 bases, with 15 bases between. Germline assignment: CDR1 SEHNR and CDR2 FQNEAQ (reference sequence). The CDR3 totals 18 residues. CDR3 in amino acids: CASSLGLTTGATNEKLFF. For the CDR3, the DNA is TGTGCCAGCAGCTTAGGGTTAACGACAGGAGCAACTAATGAAAAACTGTTTTTT.

This sequence joins TRBV5-5 and TRBJ2-7, with D possibly matching TRBD1 (5 bases). Germline lookup yields CDR1 SGHKS and CDR2 YYEKEE (reference sequence). Trimming pared 1 base from V and 4 bases from J, leaving 15 bases between. The CDR3 consists of 15 residues. The CDR3 loop reads CASSLYGHGQYEQYV. CDR3 DNA: TGTGCCAGCAGCTTGTACGGACACGGGCAATACGAGCAGTACGTC.

The chain couples TRBV28 to TRBJ1-1; D is perhaps TRBD1 (5 bases). Germline CDR1 is MDHEN and CDR2 is SYDVKM. Trimming stripped 7 bases from V and 4 bases from J, with 16 bases between. The CDR3 has 14 residues. The DNA for the CDR3 is TGTGCCAGCACTGGGGCAGGGATGGTCACTGAAGCTTTCTTT. Amino acid sequence: CASTGAGMVTEAFF.

The CDR3 DNA sequence: TGTGCCAGCAGTTCAAGAATGAGGGTAATCCAAGAGACCCAGTACTTC. Its translation is CASSSRMRVIQETQYF. The gene calls are TRBV28 and TRBJ2-5, with D perhaps matching TRBD2 (5 bases). V was trimmed by 4 bases and J by 1 base, leaving 16 bases between them. Germline-derived CDR1 and CDR2 are MDHEN and SYDVKM. This CDR3 has 16 residues.

The chain couples TRBV12-5 to TRBJ2-5; 14 bases line up with TRBD2. Germline V gene lookup returns CDR1 LGHNT and CDR2 FRNRAP. This CDR3 contains 16 residues. Trimming removed 6 bases from V and 1 base from J; junction bases left unmatched: 4. The CDR3 sequence is CASGTGLAGGQETQYF. The CDR3 region has the DNA TGTGCTAGTGGGACTGGACTAGCGGGAGGCCAAGAGACCCAGTACTTC.

As concerns this clone: The same CDR3 is also encoded by other DNA sequences in this sample. The V call is TRBV28, the J call TRBJ1-6; 8 bases map to TRBD1. Germline CDR1 is MDHEN and CDR2 is SYDVKM. The CDR3 is 16 residues long. J lost 0 bases, V lost 6 bases, and 4 bases had no gene match. CDR3 nucleotides: TGTGCCAGCAGGAGACAGGGGAGCTCCTATAATTCACCCCTCCACTTT. Protein: CASRRQGSSYNSPLHF.

The rearrangement links TRBV5-1 to TRBJ1-2, with TRBD1 matching 7 bases. V shed 0 bases, J shed 2 bases, and the junction held 10 bases outside the gene matches. The CDR3 is made up of 17 amino acids. Germline-derived CDR1 and CDR2 are SGHRS and YFSETQ. This CDR3 is CASSLASGGSSNYGYTF. CDR3 sequence (DNA): TGCGCCAGCAGCTTGGCGTCAGGGGGATCTTCCAACTATGGCTACACCTTC.

The rearrangement joins TRBV25-1 to TRBJ2-1; D is perhaps TRBD2 (5 bases). Germline CDR1 is MGHDK and CDR2 is SYGVNS. This CDR3 contains 14 residues. V was clipped by 1 base and J by 6 bases, with 10 bases between them. The chain's CDR3 is CASSELEAGNEQFF. In DNA, the CDR3 is TGTGCCAGCAGTGAATTGGAGGCTGGCAATGAGCAGTTCTTC.

The chain combines TRBV6-5 with TRBJ2-4; the D gene is possibly TRBD2 (6 bases). Germline V lookup: CDR1 MNHEY, CDR2 SVGAGI. The CDR3 is 15 amino acids. Deletions cut 7 bases from V and 3 bases from J, with 16 bases between. CDR3 DNA: TGTGCCAGCACCCACCTTAGCGGTGGCAAAAACATTCAGTACTTC. Translated: CASTHLSGGKNIQYF.